This TCR beta chain was retrieved from a study of shared clonotypes between healthy human individuals (dated by TCRdb to the early 2020s). In the study overall: The cohort included a few men and a couple of women between 18 and 49 years of age. Blood TCR repertoires of about 5 healthy adults were deeply sequenced to estimate repertoire size and the extent of clonotype sharing between individuals. To increase sequencing depth and limit assay-specific biases, TCR repertoire library preparation and sequencing were carried out by different laboratories using diverse techniques. Each donor's leukapheresis produced roughly between about 0.9 and 9.5 billion PBMCs. For each donor, CD4 naive and CD4 memory were each given three plates, CD8 naive was given two plates, and CD8 memory was given one plate.

V is shortened by 2 bases, J by 0 bases, and the region joining them spans 10 bases. The CDR3 covers 15 residues, taking in both the cysteine and the phenylalanine. The CDR3 DNA has 45 bases and is translated from base 1. CDR1 and CDR2 (SNHLY, FYNNEI) derive from the germline V gene. TCR CDR3 regions were amplified from genomic DNA by multiplex PCR using the deep immunoSEQ assay. Extracted genomic DNA from each cell subset was spread evenly across all wells of several immunoSEQ 96-well plates, with each plate serving as a replicate. Each replicate PCR for sorted subsets received about 210 ng genomic DNA, equal to roughly 30,000 T cell genomes. Purified libraries were quantified with a Qubit 3.0 fluorometer, sized on a Bioanalyzer 2100, and re-quantified with the KAPA Library Quantification kit. Each immunoSEQ 96-well plate was sequenced on its own single-read 150-cycle Illumina NextSeq 550 flow cell. As for the original processing: Because the immunoSEQ output included only junctional sequences and no quality scores, the filtering could not be the same as the filtering used for full-length reads. Sequences were annotated with PyIR, a Python wrapper for IgBLAST v1.9, using IMGT germline references to assign V/J genes and CDR3. Any read was removed if the V/J assignment was weak (E-value above 1e-6), the CDR3 was missing, or the read contained stop codons, out-of-frame junctions, or ambiguous translated residues. V3J clonotypes were defined by identical inferred V gene, J gene, and CDR3 amino acid sequence. The percentage overlap between two repertoires was calculated by dividing the number of shared unique clonotypes by the size of the smaller repertoire. Richness of each repertoire was evaluated using RTK rarefaction, the Chao1 estimator, and Recon v2.1 estimates of unobserved clonotypes. Generation probabilities for all TCRbeta clonotypes obtained by the gDNA method from a handful of donors were computed using OLGA. The table comes from immuneACCESS by way of TCRdb, which keeps in-frame sequences with V and J called. Part of the clones is missing from these tables; in studies checked, under half for an unresolved V gene and the rest for unknown reasons. The V and J calls and clone size were taken over from that table, and D and trimming were inferred from the DNA. The sample data list 400,000 to 600,000 clones, and approximately 95% of these were observed just once. The ten largest clones add up to about 0.06% of the sample.

Healthy HIV-negative adults with no recently reported acute infections or vaccinations were included as donors. Only Caucasian adults living in Nashville, Tennessee, USA were represented among the donors. CD4+ T cells were enriched through magnetic negative selection, after which naive cells were positively selected on CD45RA and the remaining negative fraction served as the memory subset. Blood was obtained by leukapheresis, after which PBMCs were separated by Ficoll-Histopaque density gradient centrifugation and cryopreserved in liquid nitrogen vapor phase. Analytical flow cytometry was used to check the purity and quantity of each magnetically sorted T cell population. Genomic DNA was isolated from every sorted fraction and measured by UV absorbance on a Nanodrop 2000c. Paper-wide results and their limitations: Across a handful of donors, approximately 5% of naive CD4, roughly 3.4% of naive CD8, roughly 2.3% of memory CD4, and 0.4% to 0.45% of memory CD8 clonotypes were shared. Naive subsets generally had larger estimated clonotype richness than memory subsets. Pairwise subsampling led to the expectation that sequencing depth would affect the degree of clonotype sharing among donors. The small number of donors limited the genetic and exposure-history diversity represented. Sampling was limited to blood, and TCR repertoires in tissue likely differ from TCR repertoires in blood. Rarefaction of sorted-subset datasets indicated incomplete sequencing despite the large sequencing depth. Compared with non-shared clonotypes, the clonotypes found in all four sorted-subset donors had higher generation probabilities.

Comments on this clone: Its antigen remains undetermined. No base quality values were provided; no much bigger clone lies one nucleotide off.

Specimen: naive CD4+ T cells sorted from blood. What the cell subset or site label conveys for this sample: CD45RA+ positively selected. The sequence derives from a woman aged 30 to 39 in good health. This chain is built from TRBV2 and TRBJ1-1; D gene: possibly TRBD1, on 5 matching bases. Here the CDR3 is given as CASSEQGQLNTEAFF. In nucleotide form, the sequence is TGTGCCAGCAGTGAACAAGGACAATTGAACACTGAAGCTTTCTTT. The reference TRBV2 and TRBJ1-1 proteins fill in what lies around the CDR3, so the full variable domain reads EPEVTQTPSHQVTQMGQEVILRCVPISNHLYFYWYRQILGQKVEFLVSFYNNEISEKSEIFDDQFSVERPDGSNFTLKIRSTKLEDSAMYFCASSEQGQLNTEAFFGQGTRLTVV.